This T cell receptor (beta chain) emerged from a study of T cell repertoires in cytomegalovirus infection. Remarks on this clonotype: Antigen specificity is unknown.

MiXCR was run by TCRdb on the reads, yielding one entry per CDR3 protein. The sample shows 350,000 to 400,000 distinct CDR3 sequences, roughly 34% of them seen only once. Trimming pared 5 bases from V and 9 bases from J, leaving 17 bases between. Looked up from germline, CDR1 is LNHNV and CDR2 is YYDKDF (reference sequence). The CDR3 totals 15 residues. The chain links TRBV15 to TRBJ1-6; D is ambiguous. The receptor's source is a human donor in good health (CMV status not recorded). Some clones in this sample may be carry-over from other donors' samples. Sequenced material: cultured PBMCs, taken from culture after CMV antigen stimulation. CDR3 protein: CATSLETSRSSPLHF. CDR3 in DNA: TGTGCCACCAGCTTGGAAACGAGTCGGAGTTCACCCCTCCACTTT. Full variable domain (outside the CDR3, taken from reference TRBV15 and TRBJ1-6): DAMVIQNPRYQVTQFGKPVTLSCSQTLNHNVMYWYQQKSSQAPKLLFHYYDKDFNNEADTPDNFQSRRPNTSFCFLDIRSPGLGDTAMYLCATSLETSRSSPLHFGNGTRLTVT.